This T cell receptor beta chain was sequenced in a study of blood T cell repertoires in COVID-19 (dated by TCRdb to about 2020). Some background on the complete study: Samples covering the acute and convalescent phases of COVID-19 were provided by collaborators in the United States, Italy and Spain. The material from the prospective study consisted of cDNA or gDNA derived from T cells, B-cell-depleted T cells, or PBMCs. Subjects who had been exposed to COVID-19, were actively infected with it, or had recovered from it provided the deeply sampled blood TCRbeta repertoires that made up the dataset. A freely available public database, intended as a resource for researchers studying the immune response to SARS-CoV-2, is where the repertoires were released. Samples were obtained from the ongoing ImmuneRACE study (first 160 participants) and from about 1,300 subjects provided by 6 global collaborators. Sample metadata almost always included a de-identified subject ID, COVID-19 status, age in years and sex. Where available, HLA class I and class II types were taken from metadata supplied by the sample provider and were not determined by assay-based typing.

Whole blood was collected in K2EDTA tubes by collaborating institutions according to the institutions' own protocols. For TCRbeta analysis, collaborators shipped samples in one of three forms: frozen whole blood, isolated PBMCs, or DNA extracted from either of those sample types. The immunoSEQ Assay, a bias-controlled multiplex PCR, was used to amplify TCRbeta CDR3 regions from genomic DNA. In the paper's pipeline: Nucleated cell counts per sample were estimated from amplification of reference gene primers within the assay. Sequence reads were collapsed and filtered to measure the absolute abundance of every unique TCRbeta CDR3 rearrangement. For each sample, productive Simpson clonality was calculated by taking the square root of Simpson's diversity index across productive rearrangements. TCRdb mirrors the immuneACCESS table, restricted to in-frame sequences. Some clones are absent from its copies; in checked studies, under half trace to an unresolved V gene, and the reason for the others is unknown. Clone size and the V and J calls come from that table; the DNA yielded D and trimming. The sample table lists fewer than 200,000 clones, roughly 73% of them with a count of one. Jointly, the top ten make up about 3% of the sample.

As regards this clone: The antigen this receptor binds is unknown. No base quality values were provided; no much bigger clone lies one nucleotide off.

Summary of the overall study and its limitations: Clinical and demographic metadata were provided uncurated, with the amount varying by source and participant.

The TCR comes from a man between 65 and 80 years old with acute or convalescent COVID-19. The sequenced material came from peripheral blood.

The sequenced DNA is TGCGCCAGCAGCCCTGGACAGATCACCGGGGAGCTGTTTTTT. Its coded protein is CASSPGQITGELFF. Recombination joined TRBV10-1 with TRBJ2-2; the best D guess is TRBD1, with 6 bases matching. As encoded in the germline V gene (reference sequence), CDR1 is WNHNN while CDR2 is SYGVQD. The CDR3 goes from the cysteine to the phenylalanine over 14 residues. Only the CDR3 part of the read is kept: 42 bases, read in frame from the first base. Relative to germline, V is 6 bases shorter and J is 4 bases shorter, with 12 bases between their ends.